This T cell receptor (beta chain) was documented in a study of PD-1 blockade in classical Hodgkin lymphoma. In the study overall: Intravenous infusions of nivolumab 3 mg/kg reached patients every 2 weeks. Findings of the study overall: Baseline TCR diversity was reportedly lower in newly diagnosed patients than healthy donors. Complete responders' diversity at baseline resembled that of newly diagnosed patients.

After autologous stem cell transplantation all patients relapsed, and prior brentuximab vedotin exposure differed between cohorts. The CDR3 sequence is 17 residues long. Germline lookup yields CDR1 SGHTS and CDR2 YDEGEE. V dropped 0 bases and J dropped 3 bases, with 17 bases sitting between them. To note about this clone: Its antigen is still unknown.

The table came from immunoSEQ multiplex PCR; TCRdb's copy has only in-frame clones and leaves some out. The sample shows some 18,000 clones, around 76% of them seen only once. The chain joins TRBV5-8 to TRBJ2-3; possible D gene TRBD1, 7 bases. The sample consisted of peripheral blood mononuclear cells (PBMCs), taken before the second cycle of nivolumab. The receptor was isolated from a human donor with classical Hodgkin lymphoma. The CDR3 protein is CASSLAGDSRGTDTQYF. CDR3 nucleotide sequence: TGTGCCAGCAGCTTGGCGGGGGACAGTAGGGGGACAGATACGCAGTATTTT.